What follows are 28 T cell receptor beta chains derived from one specimen sequenced in a study of regulatory T cells in long-lasting Graves disease. The time point: newly diagnosed GD, antithyroid drugs for less than 3 months. PBMCs provided the RNA from which the TCR library was made. Building the TCR beta libraries relied on iRepertoire HTBI primers, and CDR3 regions underwent Arm-PCR. TCRdb passed the multiplex PCR reads through MiXCR, listing each CDR3 protein once. The sample includes about 440,000 distinct CDR3 sequences, more than 13% of them seen just once. These data were also reused for a study on T cells in Graves' hyperthyroidism and ophthalmopathy.

The sequenced sample was peripheral blood mononuclear cells (PBMCs), obtained at new diagnosis, from a patient treated with antithyroid drugs. The receptors were gathered from a woman in her 30s with Graves disease.

A note on this clonotype: This clone may be a read error of a much larger clone one base away. The chain recombines TRBV2 with TRBJ2-5; D is possibly TRBD1 (5 bases). Looked up from germline, CDR1 is SNHLY and CDR2 is FYNNEI. Between the trimmed V and J ends, which lost 4 bases and 3 bases, there was a span of 15 bases. There are 15 residues in the CDR3. DNA of the CDR3: TGTGCCAGCAGTGTTACAGGCGCTGCGAAAGAGACCCAGTACTTC. Its translation is CASSVTGAAKETQYF.

This clonotype was seen a handful of times. V gene TRBV5-4 combines with J gene TRBJ2-1; 7 bases are shared with TRBD1. With V trimmed by 1 base and J by 5 bases, 6 bases remained unmatched. The CDR3 consists of 15 residues. Germline CDR1 SGHNT, CDR2 YYREEE (reference sequence). The CDR3 nucleotides are TGTGCCAGCAGCTTGAAGGACAGGTACCACAATGAGCAGTTCTTC. This gives the protein CASSLKDRYHNEQFF.

The CDR3 region has the DNA TGTGCCATCAGTGAGTCATTGGAAAAACTGTTTTTT. Amino acids: CAISESLEKLFF. The V call is TRBV10-3, the J call TRBJ1-4; no clear D. This CDR3 region has 12 residues. V lost 0 bases, J lost 8 bases, and 4 bases lay in between. CDR1 ENHRY and CDR2 SYGVKD come from the germline V gene.

This clonotype showed up many times. The rearrangement joins TRBV5-1 to TRBJ2-7; perhaps TRBD2 as D (6 bases). Germline V gene lookup returns CDR1 SGHRS and CDR2 YFSETQ. Trimming took 2 bases from V and 4 from J, leaving 13 bases between them. This CDR3 comprises 14 residues. CDR3 in amino acids: CASSLASVGYEQYF. The CDR3 DNA reads TGCGCCAGCAGCTTAGCTAGCGTTGGTTACGAGCAGTACTTC.

Ten or more counts support this clonotype. The CDR3, as DNA: TGTGCCTGGATCCCAGGGTCTAGCGGGCGTGATACGCAGTATTTT. Its translation is CAWIPGSSGRDTQYF. The chain couples TRBV30 to TRBJ2-3; 8 nucleotides match TRBD2. Losses at the gene ends were 4 bases for V and 6 bases for J; bases not matched to a gene: 12. The CDR3 length is 15 residues. The germline gives CDR1 GTSNPN, CDR2 SVGIG (reference sequence).

At least ten counts were recorded for this clonotype. CDR3 in amino acids: CASSHRNQALSNQPQHF. CDR3 sequence (DNA): TGCGCCAGCAGCCACCGCAACCAGGCGCTCAGCAATCAGCCCCAGCATTTT. V gene TRBV4-1 combines with J gene TRBJ1-5; no reliable D call. V lost 3 bases and J 1 base, leaving 16 bases between the germline ends. The CDR3 runs to 17 residues. Germline-derived CDR1 and CDR2 are MGHRA and YSYEKL.

This clonotype occurred many times. This chain uses TRBV11-2 with TRBJ2-1; no clear D. CDR1 is SGHAT and CDR2 is FQNNGV in the germline V gene. The CDR3 totals 10 residues. Trimming pared 6 bases from V and 7 bases from J, leaving 4 bases between. The CDR3 here is CASSTNEQFF. CDR3 sequence (DNA): TGTGCCAGCAGTACTAATGAGCAGTTCTTC.

There are a few counts of this clonotype. J is TRBJ1-1 and V is TRBV12-3 or TRBV12-4, with D unclear. V was clipped by 5 bases and J by 6 bases, with 10 bases between them. The CDR3 totals 12 residues. CDR3 DNA: TGTGCCAGCAGTCACTTGAGCGCTGAAGCTTTCTTT. It codes for CASSHLSAEAFF.

The chain combines TRBV10-3 with TRBJ2-7, with TRBD2 matching over 12 bases. Germline V gene data show CDR1 as ENHRY and CDR2 as SYGVKD. J was trimmed by 1 base and V by 1 base; bases with no gene match: 11. This CDR3 contains 19 residues. This chain's CDR3 is CAISELGTSGHFNSYEQYF. The CDR3 DNA sequence: TGTGCCATCAGTGAGTTAGGGACTAGCGGGCATTTTAATTCCTACGAGCAGTACTTC.

A remark on this clonotype: This is likely a read error, given that the CDR3 carries no conserved phenylalanine or tryptophan at its end. This chain connects TRBV7-6 to TRBJ2-1; 16 nucleotides line up with TRBD2. CDR3 length: 15 residues. The germline CDR1 and CDR2 sequences are SGHVS and FNYEAQ. After removal of 7 bases from V and 8 bases from J, the junction contained 5 bases not matched to a gene. CDR3 DNA: TGTGCCAGCACCCCCGGGACTAGCGGGAGGGATGAGCAGTTCCTC. Its translation: CASTPGTSGRDEQFL.

In its sample, this clonotype was seen many times. This rearrangement joins TRBV24-1 to TRBJ2-3; 8 bases match TRBD2. The ends lost 0 bases at V and 2 bases at J; junction bases unmatched: 6. There are 17 residues in the CDR3. The germline V gene encodes CDR1 KGHDR and CDR2 SFDVKD. The CDR3 sequence is CATSDLTSGDLTDTQYF. CDR3 bases: TGTGCCACCAGTGATTTGACTAGCGGAGACCTCACAGATACGCAGTATTTT.

Of note for this clonotype: A far bigger clonotype differs at one base, so this is likely a read error. The conserved phenylalanine or tryptophan normally closing the CDR3 is absent here, so this likely arose from a read error. The chain has TRBV2 and TRBJ2-4; a weak D match, TRBD1 (6 bases). The DNA end lines up better with TRBJ2-5; the J call may be wrong. The CDR3 consists of 16 residues. Germline loops: CDR1 SNHLY, CDR2 FYNNEI. CDR3 amino acids: CASRNWGQGGIETQYL. CDR3 nucleotides: TGTGCCAGCAGGAACTGGGGGCAGGGTGGTATAGAGACCCAGTACCTC.

The genes are TRBV9 and TRBJ2-7; D uncertain. The V end lost 0 bases, the J end lost 2 bases, and 9 bases lay between the germline ends. The CDR3 has 14 residues. Per the germline V gene, CDR1 is SGDLS and CDR2 is YYNGEE. The CDR3 DNA follows: TGTGCCAGCAGCGTAGCTCTTTCACCCTACGAGCAGTACTTC. Translation gives CASSVALSPYEQYF.

In its sample, this clonotype was seen many times. This chain links TRBV7-9 with TRBJ2-1, with 11 bases that match TRBD2. The germline CDR1 and CDR2 sequences are SEHNR and FQNEAQ (reference sequence). The CDR3 totals 13 residues. V shed 5 bases and J 8 bases; nucleotides not matched to a gene: 2. The CDR3 sequence: CASSTSGSDEQFF. The CDR3 DNA follows: TGTGCCAGCAGCACTAGCGGGAGTGATGAGCAGTTCTTC.

About this clonotype itself: The junction departs from the called germline gene at one end, perhaps through a read error. This chain joins TRBV4-1 and TRBJ1-1; unclear D gene. The CDR3 is 13 residues long. Germline V gene lookup returns CDR1 MGHRA and CDR2 YSYEKL. This chain's CDR3 is CVSSQPEDTEAFF. DNA of the CDR3: TGCGTCAGCAGCCAACCGGAAGACACTGAAGCTTTCTTT.

This clonotype was recorded at least ten times. The rearrangement uses TRBV3-1 and TRBJ2-7; 8 nucleotides agree with TRBD1. Germline V gene data show CDR1 as LGHDT and CDR2 as YNNKEL (reference sequence). The trim removed 4 bases at V and 5 bases at J, leaving 7 bases unmatched. The CDR3 runs to 14 residues. CDR3 region: CASSRLQGEHEQYF. The CDR3 DNA is TGTGCCAGCAGCCGATTACAGGGGGAACACGAGCAGTACTTC.

V usage is TRBV5-1 and J usage is TRBJ2-1, with D perhaps TRBD2 (7 bases). The V and J ends lost 3 bases and 10 bases respectively, with 17 bases between them. The CDR3 contains 14 residues. CDR1 and CDR2 from the germline V gene are SGHRS and YFSETQ. The CDR3 sequence is CASSSGGPSGEQFF. CDR3 in DNA: TGCGCCAGCAGCTCCGGGGGGCCCTCTGGGGAGCAGTTCTTC.

The chain is built from TRBV10-3 and TRBJ2-1; TRBD2 agrees at 11 bases. Germline V gene sequence: CDR1 ENHRY, CDR2 SYGVKD. The CDR3 is 16 amino acids. V was clipped by 2 bases and J by 4 bases; unmatched bases: 4. The CDR3 nucleotides are TGTGCCATCAGTGAGACTAGCGGGAGTTGGTACAATGAGCAGTTCTTC. It is translated as CAISETSGSWYNEQFF.

The chain recombines TRBV5-1 with TRBJ1-4; D perhaps matches TRBD1 (6 bases). From germline, CDR1 is SGHRS and CDR2 YFSETQ. The CDR3 has 13 residues. The V gene lost 7 bases and the J gene lost 7 bases, with 14 bases spanning the gap. CDR3 protein: CASARGQGEKLFF. The DNA of the CDR3 is TGCGCCAGCGCCCGGGGACAAGGTGAAAAACTGTTTTTT. Using reference TRBV5-1 and TRBJ1-4 for the parts outside the CDR3, the full variable domain is KAGVTQTPRYLIKTRGQQVTLSCSPISGHRSVSWYQQTPGQGLQFLFEYFSETQRNKGNFPGRFSGRQFSNSRSEMNVSTLELGDSALYLCASARGQGEKLFFGSGTQLSVL.

This sequence joins TRBV16 and TRBJ1-2; D remains ambiguous. In germline, CDR1 is KGHSY, CDR2 FQNENV. The V end was cut by 0 bases, the J end by 8 bases, with 13 bases between. The CDR3 covers 14 residues. CDR3 nucleotide sequence: TGTGCCAGCAGCCAATCTTTGGTGAAAGAGGGCTACACCTTC. Protein: CASSQSLVKEGYTF.

This clonotype appeared many times. V is TRBV2 and J is TRBJ2-1, with TRBD2 matching 8 bases. The CDR3 has 16 residues. Looked up from germline, CDR1 is SNHLY and CDR2 is FYNNEI. Losses at the gene ends were 1 base for V and 4 bases for J; bases not matched to a gene: 6. CDR3 nucleotide sequence: TGTGCCAGCAGTGAAGAGCCTAGCGGGCCTTACAATGAGCAGTTCTTC. As protein: CASSEEPSGPYNEQFF.

In its sample, this clonotype was seen a few times. Possible read error: a much larger clone is one base away. The chain recombines TRBV3-1 with TRBJ2-7, with D perhaps being TRBD1 or TRBD2 (6 bases each). Between the trimmed V and J ends, which lost 5 bases and 4 bases, there was a span of 15 bases. The CDR3 is made up of 14 amino acids. From germline, CDR1 is LGHDT and CDR2 YNNKEL (reference sequence). The chain's CDR3 is CASSTGTRNYEQYF. The CDR3 nucleotides are TGTGCCAGCAGCACAGGGACTCGCAATTACGAGCAGTACTTC.

This clonotype was detected ten times or more. The CDR3 loop is CSASRGRQETQYF. DNA of the CDR3: TGCAGTGCTAGTAGAGGGAGGCAAGAGACCCAGTACTTC. The V and J genes are TRBV20-1 and TRBJ2-5; D perhaps matches TRBD2 (6 bases). This CDR3 region has 13 residues. V was trimmed by 3 bases and J by 2 bases, leaving 10 bases between them. Germline assignment: CDR1 DFQATT and CDR2 SNEGSKA (reference sequence).

As for this clonotype: This may be a read error, as it is one base from a much larger clone. The CDR3 coding sequence is TGCGCCAGCAGCCCACGAGATACTAGCGGGTCCGAACCTTACGAGCAGTACTTC. Translated: CASSPRDTSGSEPYEQYF. The J gene is TRBJ2-7, the V gene TRBV5-1; 9 bases agree with TRBD2. CDR1 and CDR2 from the germline V gene are SGHRS and YFSETQ. The junction had 18 bases not matched to a gene; V was cut back by 4 bases and J by 4 bases. The length of the CDR3 is 18 residues.

As for this clonotype: The junction departs from germline at one end; a sequencing error may be responsible. V gene TRBV5-1 combines with J gene TRBJ2-7; weak D call: TRBD2 (6 bases). In germline, CDR1 is SGHRS, CDR2 YFSETQ. The CDR3 has 16 residues. The CDR3 DNA follows: TGTGCCAGCAGATTTGGGCCTCCGGGGGTCTCCTACGAGCAGTACTTC. The encoded protein is CASRFGPPGVSYEQYF. Full variable domain (missing parts from reference TRBV5-1 and TRBJ2-7): KAGVTQTPRYLIKTRGQQVTLSCSPISGHRSVSWYQQTPGQGLQFLFEYFSETQRNKGNFPGRFSGRQFSNSRSEMNVSTLELGDSALYLCASRFGPPGVSYEQYFGPGTRLTVT.

This clonotype was observed many times. This chain uses TRBV28 with TRBJ1-1; no firm D call. V dropped 1 base and J dropped 1 base, with 10 bases sitting between them. The germline V gene encodes CDR1 MDHEN and CDR2 SYDVKM. This CDR3 spans 15 amino acids. CDR3 sequence reads: CASSLYGDTNTEAFF. DNA of the CDR3: TGTGCCAGCAGTTTATATGGGGATACGAACACTGAAGCTTTCTTT.

The V and J genes are TRBV24-1 and TRBJ2-5; D is unresolved. There are 13 residues in the CDR3. Germline lookup yields CDR1 KGHDR and CDR2 SFDVKD. V lost 3 bases and J 1 base, leaving 5 bases between the germline ends. DNA for the CDR3: TGTGCCACCAGTGATGGGTTCCAAGAGACCCAGTACTTC. It specifies CATSDGFQETQYF.

The chain carries TRBV4-1 and TRBJ2-3; TRBD2 agrees at 7 bases. The CDR3 contains 17 residues. Trimming at V came to 0 bases and at J to 3 bases, leaving 9 bases not matched to a gene. Germline lookup yields CDR1 MGHRA and CDR2 YSYEKL. CDR3 in amino acids: CASSQDGAMGGTDTQYF. The DNA of the CDR3 is TGCGCCAGCAGCCAAGATGGGGCTATGGGAGGGACAGATACGCAGTATTTT.